Below, 23 T cell receptor beta chains from the same sample are listed, as sequenced in a study of regulatory T cells in long-lasting Graves disease. To make TCR beta libraries, researchers used iRepertoire HTBI primers and Arm-PCR of CDR3 regions. MiXCR was run by TCRdb on the multiplex PCR reads, yielding one entry per CDR3 protein. The table has 300,000 to 500,000 distinct CDR3 sequences, around 20% seen once. Time point specified: persistent/refractory GD, antithyroid drugs over 5 years with positive TRAb. The TCR library was made from RNA extracted from PBMCs. This sample comprised peripheral blood mononuclear cells (PBMCs), obtained when the disease was refractory, from a patient treated with antithyroid drugs. All receptors derive from a female donor with Graves disease.

The chain links TRBV7-9 to TRBJ2-7, with a tentative D call TRBD1 (6 bases). Germline-derived CDR1 and CDR2 are SEHNR and FQNEAQ (reference sequence). V lost 4 bases and J lost 3, with 16 bases in between. The CDR3 spans 15 residues. Written as DNA, the CDR3 is TGTGCCAGCAGCTCAGTGGCGGACAGCCACTACGAGCAGTACTTC. Translating it yields CASSSVADSHYEQYF.

The rearrangement links TRBV6-2 or TRBV6-3 to TRBJ1-5; D not resolved. CDR1 and CDR2 (germline): MNHEY, SVGEGT. Trimming removed 6 bases at V and 7 bases at J, with 13 bases between. The CDR3 spans 13 residues. The DNA for the CDR3 is TGTGCCAGCAGCGATCCGGAAGGCCAGCCCCAGCATTTT. Its protein product is CASSDPEGQPQHF.

This clonotype occurred a few times. This chain links TRBV11-2 with TRBJ1-5, with unresolved D. The CDR3 sequence is 13 residues long. Between the trimmed V and J ends, which lost 5 bases and 7 bases, there was a span of 12 bases. The germline V gene has CDR1 SGHAT and CDR2 FQNNGV. The DNA of the CDR3 is TGTGCCAGCAGCCCCGGGTCCTTCCAGCCCCAGCATTTT. It yields the protein CASSPGSFQPQHF.

The V call is TRBV3-1, the J call TRBJ2-7, with D possibly TRBD2 on 6 matching bases. The V gene lost 3 bases and the J gene lost 0 bases, with 18 bases spanning the gap. Germline V lookup: CDR1 LGHDT, CDR2 YNNKEL (reference sequence). The CDR3 has 17 amino acids. The CDR3 region is CASSHLFPSESSYEQYF. The CDR3 DNA is TGTGCCAGCAGCCACCTCTTCCCTAGCGAGAGCTCCTACGAGCAGTACTTC.

Many counts were recorded for this clonotype. The rearrangement uses TRBV5-8 and TRBJ2-7; 10 nucleotides line up with TRBD1. Germline V CDR1 and CDR2: SGHTS, YDEGEE. The trim removed 4 bases at V and 3 bases at J, leaving 4 bases unmatched. The CDR3 extends over 14 amino acids. CDR3 nucleotides: TGTGCCAGCAGCCCCTGGGACAGGGGCTACGAGCAGTACTTC. It translates to CASSPWDRGYEQYF.

This clonotype has more than one count but fewer than ten. This chain links TRBV12-3 or TRBV12-4 with TRBJ2-1; D gene ambiguous. The CDR3 runs 12 residues. V was trimmed by 3 bases and J by 6 bases, leaving 6 bases between them. The CDR3 DNA reads TGTGCCAGCAGTTTTACGGTCAATGAGCAGTTCTTC. It yields the protein CASSFTVNEQFF.

This clonotype was counted many times. This chain links TRBV28 with TRBJ1-1; 8 positions agree with TRBD1. The germline gives CDR1 MDHEN, CDR2 SYDVKM. This CDR3 has 16 residues. J gave up 0 bases and V 5 bases, and 8 bases lay outside the gene matches. CDR3 nucleotides: TGTGCCAGCAGTCCCAGAGGACAGGGCCTGAACACTGAAGCTTTCTTT. Translation gives CASSPRGQGLNTEAFF.

The CDR3: CASSLGAAGGYTF. The CDR3 DNA sequence: TGTGCCAGCAGTTTAGGGGCAGCTGGCGGCTACACCTTC. V is TRBV12-3 or TRBV12-4 and J is TRBJ1-2; D unclear. The CDR3 is made up of 13 amino acids. Trimming cost V 1 base and J 8 bases, with 11 bases left between them.

In its sample, this clonotype was seen many times. The rearrangement uses TRBV20-1 and TRBJ2-7; weak D call: TRBD2 (6 bases). CDR3 length: 13 residues. Germline lookup yields CDR1 DFQATT and CDR2 SNEGSKA (reference sequence). The V gene lost 2 bases and the J gene lost 0 bases, with 8 bases spanning the gap. The CDR3 here is CSARSGSSYEQYF. Written as DNA, the CDR3 is TGCAGTGCTAGATCCGGGAGCTCCTACGAGCAGTACTTC.

This clonotype was recorded many times. The chain recombines TRBV20-1 with TRBJ2-5, with TRBD2 identical over 8 bases. From germline, CDR1 is DFQATT and CDR2 SNEGSKA (reference sequence). There are 14 residues in the CDR3. Trimming cost V 6 bases and J 2 bases; bases outside gene matches: 8. This CDR3 is CSALVLAEQETQYF. CDR3 nucleotides: TGCAGTGCCTTAGTACTAGCGGAACAAGAGACCCAGTACTTC.

The rearrangement links TRBV27 to TRBJ2-2, with D possibly being TRBD1 (6 bases). V dropped 5 bases and J dropped 2 bases, with 21 bases sitting between them. From germline, CDR1 is MNHEY and CDR2 SMNVEV (reference sequence). The CDR3 has 18 residues. The CDR3 region has the DNA TGTGCCAGCAGTAGAATAAATCCGGGACAACTTAACACCGGGGAGCTGTTTTTT. Protein sequence: CASSRINPGQLNTGELFF.

The rearrangement links TRBV7-2 to TRBJ2-6; D is unclear. CDR3 length: 14 residues. V gave up 6 bases and J gave up 3 bases, with 9 bases separating them. Germline-derived CDR1 and CDR2 are SGHTA and FQGNSA. The CDR3 DNA reads as TGTGCCAGCAGAAGGGTTGGTGGGGCCAACGTCCTGACTTTC. It is translated as CASRRVGGANVLTF.

This clonotype appeared many times. This chain uses TRBV7-2 with TRBJ2-5; D remains unclear. The CDR3 has 14 residues. The V gene lost 1 base and the J gene lost 3 bases, with 9 bases spanning the gap. From germline, CDR1 is SGHTA and CDR2 FQGNSA. Here the CDR3 DNA reads TGTGCCAGCAGCTTAGTTCCCAGTAAAGAGACCCAGTACTTC. It is translated as CASSLVPSKETQYF.

This clonotype was seen repeatedly, ten times or more. The rearrangement joins TRBV19 to TRBJ1-1, with 8 bases matching TRBD1. This CDR3 comprises 15 residues. J lost 1 base, V lost 2 bases, and 3 bases had no gene match. Germline CDR1 LNHDA, CDR2 SQIVND (reference sequence). CDR3 region: CASSIQGARNTEAFF. The CDR3 DNA reads as TGTGCCAGTAGTATACAGGGGGCGCGGAACACTGAAGCTTTCTTT. Filled out from reference TRBV19 and TRBJ1-1, the complete variable domain reads DGGITQSPKYLFRKEGQNVTLSCEQNLNHDAMYWYRQDPGQGLRLIYYSQIVNDFQKGDIAEGYSVSREKKESFPLTVTSAQKNPTAFYLCASSIQGARNTEAFFGQGTRLTVV.

The rearrangement links TRBV12-3 or TRBV12-4 to TRBJ2-1; TRBD2 might be the D (6 bases). The length of the CDR3 is 15 residues. V was cut by 8 bases and J by 7 bases, with 21 bases left in between. The CDR3: CASGFLAVSRNEQFF. The DNA of the CDR3 is TGTGCCAGCGGCTTCTTAGCGGTATCTAGGAATGAGCAGTTCTTC.

This clonotype was recorded only once. V is TRBV6-1 and J is TRBJ2-7; the D call may be TRBD1 or TRBD2 (5 bases each). V was clipped by 6 bases and J by 4 bases, with 16 bases between them. The CDR3 has 14 residues. Germline V lookup: CDR1 MNHNS, CDR2 SASEGT. The CDR3 sequence is CASSHEGNVYEQYF. Written as DNA, the CDR3 is TGTGCCAGCAGCCATGAGGGGAACGTTTACGAGCAGTACTTC.

This clonotype occurred a few times. V usage is TRBV7-2 and J usage is TRBJ2-2; D is possibly TRBD1 (5 bases). In germline, CDR1 is SGHTA, CDR2 FQGNSA. Trimming removed 5 bases at V and 7 bases at J, with 17 bases between. The CDR3 is 15 amino acids. The CDR3 DNA reads as TGTGCCAGCAGCCCACGTCAGGGAAGTGGCGGGGAGCTGTTTTTT. Its translation is CASSPRQGSGGELFF.

The rearrangement links TRBV12-3 or TRBV12-4 to TRBJ2-1; 11 bases agree with TRBD2. This CDR3 has 15 amino acids. Trimming removed 6 bases from V and 2 bases from J; junction bases left unmatched: 3. For the CDR3, the DNA is TGTGCCAGCAGCATGACTAGCGGGGCCTACAATGAGCAGTTCTTC. Translating gives CASSMTSGAYNEQFF.

To note about this clonotype: A much larger clone differs from this one at a single base, so this may be a read error. The V gene is TRBV12-3 or TRBV12-4, the J gene TRBJ1-1, with 7 bases that match TRBD1. The CDR3 is made up of 11 amino acids. In nucleotides, the CDR3 is TGTGCCAGCAGAACCGGGACAGAAGCTTCCTTT. Its protein product is CASRTGTEASF.

A note on this clonotype: This could be a read error, since a much larger clone is one nucleotide away. The genes are TRBV20-1 and TRBJ2-5, with D unclear. Germline V gene data show CDR1 as DFQATT and CDR2 as SNEGSKA (reference sequence). The CDR3 loop spans 11 amino acids. Trimming took 8 bases from V and 2 from J, leaving 9 bases between them. Here the CDR3 reads CSTNYQETQYF. In nucleotides, the CDR3 is TGCAGTACTAACTATCAAGAGACCCAGTACTTC.

In DNA, the CDR3 is TGCGCCAGCACCCGAGGGGACGGCAGTAACTATGGCTACACCTTC. This codes for CASTRGDGSNYGYTF. The chain employs TRBV5-1 and TRBJ1-2, with TRBD1 as a possible D gene (5 bases). CDR3 size: 15 residues. Germline values: CDR1 SGHRS, CDR2 YFSETQ. V was trimmed by 6 bases and J by 1 base, leaving 16 bases between them.

The CDR3 reads CATSISGIKDEQFF. The CDR3 DNA reads TGTGCCACCAGCATTAGCGGGATAAAAGATGAGCAGTTCTTC. V and J are TRBV15 and TRBJ2-1, with 8 bases aligning to TRBD2. J gave up 8 bases and V 4 bases, and 7 bases lay outside the gene matches. The CDR3 runs 14 residues. The V gene's germline CDR1 is LNHNV and CDR2 YYDKDF (reference sequence).

The chain employs TRBV30 and TRBJ2-7, with 8 positions matching TRBD2. The CDR3 spans 17 residues. V was clipped by 0 bases and J by 0 bases; unmatched bases: 10. Germline V gene data show CDR1 as GTSNPN and CDR2 as SVGIG (reference sequence). CDR3: CAWSVLRGGGSSYEQYF. The CDR3 region has the DNA TGTGCCTGGAGTGTACTTCGGGGGGGTGGGAGCTCCTACGAGCAGTACTTC.